This record covers a single T cell receptor beta chain. The entry originates in a study of T cells in narcolepsy. Losses at the gene ends were 4 bases for V and 4 bases for J; bases not matched to a gene: 1. This CDR3 spans 12 amino acids. CDR1 is GTSNPN and CDR2 is SVGIG in the germline V gene (reference sequence). Method: immunoSEQ multiplex PCR; TCRdb's copy keeps in-frame clones and lacks some. The sample holds about 32,000 clones, around 77% seen once. The TCR comes from a human donor in good health. Sequences were obtained from memory (CD45RA-) CD4+ T cells from blood. The V call is TRBV30, the J call TRBJ2-3, with 8 positions matching TRBD1. The CDR3 bases are TGTGCCTGGACGACAGGGGCAGATACGCAGTATTTT. The encoded protein is CAWTTGADTQYF.